This T cell receptor beta chain was obtained from a study of tumor and adjacent non-tumor tissue in lung cancer. Three rounds of nested PCR, following a modified ARM-PCR protocol, produced the TCRbeta library. TCRdb reprocessed the multiplex PCR reads with MiXCR, giving one entry per CDR3 protein. The sample contains around 86,000 distinct CDR3 sequences, roughly 72% of which appear only once. No cell sorting was done before RNA was extracted from the tissue. Sequenced material: lung tumor tissue. This TCR was sampled from a woman aged 40 to 50 with non-small cell lung cancer.

Here the CDR3 DNA reads TGTGCCAGCAAACCCAGGGACGGGTACTACGAGCAGTACTTC. Translation gives CASKPRDGYYEQYF. The V call is TRBV6-6, the J call TRBJ2-7; possibly TRBD1 or TRBD2 for D (5 bases each). CDR1 and CDR2 from the germline V gene are MNHNY and SVGAGI (reference sequence). This CDR3 has 14 residues. V was clipped by 7 bases and J by 3 bases, with 16 bases between them.